This TCR beta chain derives from a study of neurological immune-mediated disorders. Study outcomes and limitations: HTLV-1-associated myelopathy had the most TCR clonal expansion, while multiple sclerosis had the least, a level that fell below healthy controls. No sharing of CDR3 amino acid sequences was observed among expanded clones across subjects, suggesting private repertoires in all groups. Phylogenetic grouping assigned the repertoires of 18 of 34 multiple sclerosis patients to a single related-CDR3 cluster, which may represent a signature.

As for this clonotype: Antigen specificity is unknown.

The cDNA came from 5'RACE, which used 10-nucleotide random UMIs. TCRdb re-called the 5' RACE reads through MiXCR, storing one row per CDR3 protein. This sample has some 22,000 distinct CDR3 sequences; approximately 15% occur once, and the top ten carry 7% to 9%. The CDR3 runs to 15 residues. V dropped 3 bases and J dropped 7 bases, with 14 bases sitting between them. Germline V CDR1 and CDR2: SGHRS, YFSETQ. The receptor's source is a woman in her late teens or twenties with multiple sclerosis. The chain recombines TRBV5-1 with TRBJ1-6; possible D gene TRBD1, 5 bases. Specimen: CD8+ T cells from blood. The chain's CDR3 is CASSYQGVGNSPLHF. The CDR3 coding sequence is TGCGCCAGCAGCTACCAGGGAGTAGGCAATTCACCCCTCCACTTT. The full variable domain, rest sourced from reference TRBV5-1 and TRBJ1-6, is KAGVTQTPRYLIKTRGQQVTLSCSPISGHRSVSWYQQTPGQGLQFLFEYFSETQRNKGNFPGRFSGRQFSNSRSEMNVSTLELGDSALYLCASSYQGVGNSPLHFGNGTRLTVT.